Many counts were recorded for the clone carrying this T cell receptor beta chain. The antigen is not known. The TCR beta library used iRepertoire HTBI primers with Arm-PCR amplification of CDR3. TCRdb re-analysed the multiplex PCR reads in MiXCR, keeping a single row per CDR3 protein. The sample carries 450,000 to 600,000 distinct CDR3 sequences, about 13% recorded once. Time point reported: newly diagnosed GD, antithyroid drugs for less than 3 months. The TCR library was made from RNA extracted from PBMCs. From each patient, around 9 milliliters of peripheral blood was drawn and collected into an EDTA anticoagulant tube. This specimen belongs to a study of regulatory T cells in long-lasting Graves disease. The V end was cut by 2 bases, the J end by 0 bases, with 8 bases between. This CDR3 has 14 residues. Whole-study results and caveats: Shared public clonotypes totalled over 2,500 in persistent patients, compared with just under 1,000 in new patients.

Another study also made use of these data, one on T cells in Graves' hyperthyroidism and ophthalmopathy. That source notes: The TCR CDR3 first-round RT-PCR relied on the HTBI primer set.

This sequence originates from a man aged 25-40 years with Graves disease. This sample comprised peripheral blood mononuclear cells (PBMCs), obtained at new diagnosis, from a patient treated with antithyroid drugs. J is TRBJ2-7 and V is TRBV12-3 or TRBV12-4; D remains unclear. CDR3 coding DNA: TGTGCCAGCAGTTTATCATTCAGCTCCTACGAGCAGTACTTC. As protein: CASSLSFSSYEQYF.